Presented here are 2 T cell receptor beta chains from one specimen sequenced in a study of T cell clones after liver transplantation (dated by TCRdb to between 2018 and 2020). Library prep was done by the immunoSEQ multiplex PCR assay. TCRdb's version of the immuneACCESS table is confined to in-frame rearrangements and falls short of the full clone set. An unresolved V gene accounts for under half of the shortfall where checked; the remainder is of unknown origin. Counted in this sample were some 110,000 clones; around four fifths of them appeared once. The ten largest clones represent 0.99% of the sample. The time point label here, explained by the study, means: pre-transplant. The sequences come from CD4+ T cells from blood, collected before liver transplant. The origin of the receptors is a human donor who received a liver transplant.

As regards this clone: The same CDR3 can be traced to other DNA sequences in this sample. The gene calls are TRBV6-5 and TRBJ1-6; maybe TRBD1 (5 bases). The CDR3 has 12 residues. Germline CDR1 and CDR2: MNHEY and SVGAGI. V lost 4 bases and J 10 bases, leaving 8 bases between the germline ends. CDR3: CASSSGLSPLHF. CDR3 nucleotide sequence: TGTGCCAGCAGTTCAGGGCTCTCACCCCTCCACTTT.

This chain uses TRBV4-2 with TRBJ2-2; D not resolved. The CDR3 spans 15 residues. Trimming cost V 1 base and J 2 bases, with 8 bases left between them. The germline gives CDR1 LGHNA, CDR2 YNFKEQ. The CDR3: CASSQGAANTGELFF. The CDR3 bases are TGTGCCAGCAGCCAAGGGGCCGCAAACACCGGGGAGCTGTTTTTT.